Listed below are T cell receptor beta chains from one sample, sequenced in a study of early T cells in non-severe SARS-CoV-2 infection. TCRdb passed the 5' RACE reads through MiXCR, listing each CDR3 protein once. The table shows about 77,000 distinct CDR3 sequences, with about 16% occurring only once. Sequences were obtained from whole blood. These receptors came from an adult who was a healthcare worker with PCR-confirmed SARS-CoV-2 infection or an uninfected control (not recorded which). Each CDR3 is given with its conserved first and last residue. D genes are given only for firm matches. Only some rows state a clone size, as once, few, many or a class for expanded clones.

>TRBV7-2|TRBD2|TRBJ2-4|many
TGTGCCAGCAGCGAGATACTAGCGGGAGGGGGCATTCAGTACTTC
CASSEILAGGGIQYF
>TRBV5-1|-|TRBJ2-1|few
TGCGCCAGCAGTTTCCTGGGGGGTGAGAAGTTCTTC
CASSFLGGEKFF
>TRBV7-9|-|TRBJ2-7|few
TGTGCCAGCAGCTTAGTCAGGGACGAGCAGTACTTC
CASSLVRDEQYF
>TRBV12-3/TRBV12-4|TRBD1|TRBJ1-5|many
TGTGCCAGCAGCCCTACACAGGGGAATCAGCCCCAGCATTTT
CASSPTQGNQPQHF
>TRBV30|TRBD1|TRBJ1-1|few
TGTGCCCGTTCGACAGGGGCTGAAGCTTTCTTT
CARSTGAEAFF
>TRBV7-3|TRBD1|TRBJ1-3|few
TGTGCCAGCAGCCGGACAGGGACCGGAAACACCATATATTTT
CASSRTGTGNTIYF
>TRBV9|TRBD1|TRBJ1-5|once
TGTGCCAGCAGCGGGGGACAGGGCGCGGGTCAGCCCCAGCATTTT
CASSGGQGAGQPQHF
>TRBV6-2/TRBV6-3|TRBD1|TRBJ1-1|-
TGTGCCGGTCGTTCGACAGGGAGACTGAACACTGAAGCTTTCTTT
CAGRSTGRLNTEAFF
>TRBV27|-|TRBJ1-5|-
TGTGCCAGCAGTTTAGGAAACCTGAGGGCTAATCAGCCCCAGCATTTT
CASSLGNLRANQPQHF
>TRBV20-1|TRBD2|TRBJ2-5|few
TGCAGTGCTAGACCGGACCCGTCTGGGGAGGGTCGGAGGGGAGAGACCCAGTACTTC
CSARPDPSGEGRRGETQYF
>TRBV2|-|TRBJ1-5|-
TGTGCCAGCAGGGACAGAAGGAATAGCAATCAGCCCCAGCATTTT
CASRDRRNSNQPQHF
>TRBV2|TRBD1|TRBJ1-2|few
TGTGCCAGCAGCTGGGCCGGGACAGACTATGGCTACACCTTC
CASSWAGTDYGYTF
>TRBV27|-|TRBJ1-6|few
TGTGCCAGCAGCCTCCTTCAGGTTCCGATACGATCACCCCTCCACTTT
CASSLLQVPIRSPLHF
>TRBV11-2|TRBD1|TRBJ1-6|-
TGTGCCAGCAGCTCGGGACAGGGGTACTCACCCCTCCACTTT
CASSSGQGYSPLHF
>TRBV2|-|TRBJ2-5|-
TGTGCCAGCAGTGAAGCGCTTAGGGTCGGGCAAGAGACCCAGTACTTC
CASSEALRVGQETQYF
>TRBV24-1|-|TRBJ1-2|-
TGTGCCACCAGTGAGAGAGGGAGGCAAGGCTACACCTTC
CATSERGRQGYTF
>TRBV25-1|-|TRBJ2-1|few
TGTGCCAGCAGAGGGTTCGATGAGCAGTTCTTC
CASRGFDEQFF
>TRBV6-6|-|TRBJ1-1|-
TGTGCCAGCCGAGTATCCGCGAGGAACACTGAAGCTTTCTTT
CASRVSARNTEAFF
>TRBV24-1|-|TRBJ2-1|few
TGTGCCATTTCCGCCGACAGCCGGAATGAGCAGTTCTTC
CAISADSRNEQFF
>TRBV18|TRBD1|TRBJ2-3|-
TGTGCCAGCTCATCCACAGGGGCGGGAGATACGCAGTATTTT
CASSSTGAGDTQYF
>TRBV3-1|-|TRBJ2-5|-
TGTGCCAGCAGCCAAGATCCCCGGTCTTTCGGGGAGACCCAGTACTTC
CASSQDPRSFGETQYF
>TRBV6-5|-|TRBJ1-2|-
TGTGCCAGCAGCTCCACTGGTATGCGGGGCTACACCTTC
CASSSTGMRGYTF
>TRBV20-1|-|TRBJ1-1|-
TGCAGTGCTAGACAGGGGCGCCATGGCCGCGTTGAAGCTTTCTTT
CSARQGRHGRVEAFF
>TRBV10-3|TRBD2|TRBJ2-7|few
TGTGCCATCAGTCCATCCGGGAGGGGGGTGGCCTACGAGCAGTACTTC
CAISPSGRGVAYEQYF
>TRBV6-1|TRBD1|TRBJ2-1|-
TGTGCCAGCAGTGGACAGGGAATAGATGAGCAGTTCTTC
CASSGQGIDEQFF
>TRBV3-1|-|TRBJ1-3|-
TGTGCCAGATGCCTTGCCAGAAACACCATATATTTT
CARCLARNTIYF
>TRBV27|TRBD2|TRBJ2-1|-
TGTGCCAGCAGTTTTCGTCTAGCGGGACTCCTTGAGCAGTTCTTC
CASSFRLAGLLEQFF
>TRBV6-1|-|TRBJ1-1|-
TGTGCCAGCAGTGGCGAAGCGTTGGGGACTGAAGCTTTCTTT
CASSGEALGTEAFF
>TRBV25-1|-|TRBJ1-1|-
TGTGCCAGCAGCTCGGGGGGGTTCGGGGCTTTCTTT
CASSSGGFGAFF
>TRBV9|-|TRBJ1-6|few
TGTGCCAGCAGCGATCAGGGAGATAATTCACCCCTCCACTTT
CASSDQGDNSPLHF
>TRBV30|-|TRBJ2-7|-
TGTGCCTGGAGTGGTGGGAGAGGAGGCGAGCAGTACTTC
CAWSGGRGGEQYF